These 14 T cell receptor beta chains were sequenced from one sample in a study of Tregs in tolerant kidney transplant recipients. This table comes from immunoSEQ multiplex PCR, and its TCRdb copy is limited to in-frame clones, with some not included. This table has tens of thousands of clones, over 70% appearing once. The sequenced material came from CD4+ T cells from blood. Receptors originate from a human donor in good health.

V and J are TRBV7-2 and TRBJ2-5; D not certain. Germline V gene lookup returns CDR1 SGHTA and CDR2 FQGNSA. The germline V and J ends were trimmed by 3 bases and 4 bases, with 6 bases remaining between them. The CDR3 totals 12 residues. This chain's CDR3 is CASSFLRETQYF. CDR3 sequence (DNA): TGTGCCAGCAGCTTCCTCCGAGAGACCCAGTACTTC.

The V and J genes are TRBV11-1 and TRBJ1-4; the D is unclear. The CDR3 sequence is 13 residues long. Per germline, CDR1 SGHAT and CDR2 FQDESV (reference sequence). The ends were cut back, 3 bases at V and 5 bases at J, with 7 bases in the middle. The CDR3 sequence is CASSFGLNEKLFF. For the CDR3, the DNA is TGTGCCAGCAGCTTCGGCCTAAATGAAAAACTGTTTTTT.

V is TRBV6-5 and J is TRBJ1-1, with D possibly being TRBD1 (6 bases). The V end was cut by 6 bases, the J end by 8 bases, with 16 bases between. The CDR3 runs to 13 residues. Germline V gives CDR1 MNHEY, CDR2 SVGAGI. The CDR3 reads CASSETGQGEAFF. CDR3 DNA: TGTGCCAGCAGCGAAACCGGTCAGGGGGAAGCTTTCTTT.

The chain carries TRBV18 and TRBJ1-1; possible D gene TRBD1, 6 bases. This CDR3 is built from 15 residues. The germline CDR1 and CDR2 sequences are KGHSH and LQKENI. V was cut by 1 base and J by 3 bases, with 12 bases left in between. In DNA, the CDR3 is TGTGCCAGCTCACCACAATGGGGGGCAGACACTGAAGCTTTCTTT. This codes for CASSPQWGADTEAFF.

The chain combines TRBV21-1 with TRBJ2-5; the tabulated D call, TRBD1, remains unverified against the DNA. TRBV21-1 corresponds to a pseudogene. The CDR3 consists of 15 residues. The CDR3 sequence is CASSKDRQAEETQYF. The CDR3 DNA sequence: TGTGCCAGCAGCAAAGACCGACAGGCCGAAGAGACCCAGTACTTC.

The J gene is TRBJ2-5, the V gene TRBV11-2, with a possible D match to TRBD1 (5 bases). V lost 5 bases and J 9 bases, leaving 22 bases between the germline ends. From germline, CDR1 is SGHAT and CDR2 FQNNGV. This CDR3 comprises 15 residues. CDR3 sequence reads: CASSLVVSGFRAQYF. DNA for the CDR3: TGTGCCAGCAGCCTTGTCGTATCTGGTTTCAGGGCCCAGTACTTC.

The rearrangement uses TRBV11-2 and TRBJ2-2, with 7 bases fitting TRBD1. The length of the CDR3 is 15 residues. Trimming cost V 4 bases and J 3 bases; bases outside gene matches: 5. CDR1 and CDR2 from the germline V gene are SGHAT and FQNNGV. CDR3: CASSSTGSDTGELFF. The CDR3 DNA sequence: TGTGCCAGCAGCTCGACAGGGTCTGACACCGGGGAGCTGTTTTTT.

Details on this clone: An end of the junction differs from the germline gene, which may be a read error. The chain links TRBV2 to TRBJ2-2, with TRBD1 as a possible D gene (6 bases). CDR1 SNHLY and CDR2 FYNNEI come from the germline V gene. CDR3 size: 12 residues. For the CDR3, the DNA is TGTGCCAGCAGTGAAGCAAGGACAGCCGAAATTTTT. It codes for CASSEARTAEIF.

This sequence joins TRBV6-5 and TRBJ2-3, with TRBD1 matching 8 bases. Germline V gene lookup returns CDR1 MNHEY and CDR2 SVGAGI. V lost 5 bases, J lost 4 bases, and 5 bases stayed unmatched. The CDR3 covers 14 residues. The CDR3 region is CASSDGQGPDTQYF. The CDR3 DNA reads as TGTGCCAGCAGTGACGGACAGGGCCCAGATACGCAGTATTTT.

CDR3 nucleotide sequence: TGCGCCAGCAGCCAAGGGCAGCAAGCGGGTGTATACAATGAGCAGTTCTTC. Its translation is CASSQGQQAGVYNEQFF. V and J are TRBV4-1 and TRBJ2-1; D might be TRBD2 (6 bases). V gave up 1 base and J gave up 4 bases, with 17 bases separating them. The CDR3 totals 17 residues. Germline V gives CDR1 MGHRA, CDR2 YSYEKL.

The chain employs TRBV5-1 and TRBJ2-6; D may be TRBD1 (6 bases). The CDR3 has 15 residues. CDR1 SGHRS and CDR2 YFSETQ come from the germline V gene. V shed 1 base and J shed 1 base, with 6 bases lying between them. The CDR3 bases are TGCGCCAGCAGCTTGACAGGGTCTGGGGCCAACGTCCTGACTTTC. This gives the protein CASSLTGSGANVLTF.

This clone has more than one count but fewer than ten. The chain has TRBV7-2 and TRBJ1-2, with 7 bases that match TRBD1. The germline V gene encodes CDR1 SGHTA and CDR2 FQGNSA. The CDR3 has 14 residues. V dropped 4 bases and J dropped 5; count of bases not matched to a gene: 7. The CDR3 loop reads CASSSGPGGYGYTF. For the CDR3, the DNA is TGTGCCAGCAGCTCTGGTCCAGGGGGTTATGGCTACACCTTC. The entire variable domain, with the rest obtained from reference TRBV7-2 and TRBJ1-2, is as follows: GAGVSQSPSNKVTEKGKDVELRCDPISGHTALYWYRQSLGQGLEFLIYFQGNSAPDKSGLPSDRFSAERTGGSVSTLTIQRTQQEDSAVYLCASSSGPGGYGYTFGSGTRLTVV.

The V gene is TRBV4-1, the J gene TRBJ1-1; no clear D gene. The CDR3 length is 15 residues. Per germline, CDR1 MGHRA and CDR2 YSYEKL. Between the trimmed V and J ends, which lost 0 bases and 3 bases, there was a span of 11 bases. The CDR3 loop is CASSQDGWRDTEAFF. DNA for the CDR3: TGCGCCAGCAGCCAAGATGGGTGGAGGGACACTGAAGCTTTCTTT.

The chain uses TRBV5-1 and TRBJ2-1, with 7 bases matching TRBD2. This CDR3 region has 15 residues. V shed 4 bases and J 6 bases; nucleotides not matched to a gene: 10. Germline values: CDR1 SGHRS, CDR2 YFSETQ. CDR3 sequence reads: CASSPTSGTGNEQFF. The CDR3 DNA reads TGCGCCAGCAGCCCCACAAGCGGGACCGGCAATGAGCAGTTCTTC.